This T cell receptor beta chain comes out of a study of monozygotic twins with inflammatory bowel disease. With the 5' RACE reads reprocessed, TCRdb shows one record per CDR3 protein and no DNA. The table lists fewer than 350,000 distinct CDR3 sequences. CDR1 and CDR2 (germline): SGHRS, YFSETQ. The CDR3 loop spans 14 amino acids. The chain employs TRBV5-1 and TRBJ2-3; the D gene TCRdb calls, TRBD1, cannot be checked with no DNA. This sequence was found in a human donor with ulcerative colitis or Crohn's disease, or a healthy co-twin of an affected twin (not recorded which). Sequencing input: blood. The CDR3 sequence is CASSYGQSTDTQYF.